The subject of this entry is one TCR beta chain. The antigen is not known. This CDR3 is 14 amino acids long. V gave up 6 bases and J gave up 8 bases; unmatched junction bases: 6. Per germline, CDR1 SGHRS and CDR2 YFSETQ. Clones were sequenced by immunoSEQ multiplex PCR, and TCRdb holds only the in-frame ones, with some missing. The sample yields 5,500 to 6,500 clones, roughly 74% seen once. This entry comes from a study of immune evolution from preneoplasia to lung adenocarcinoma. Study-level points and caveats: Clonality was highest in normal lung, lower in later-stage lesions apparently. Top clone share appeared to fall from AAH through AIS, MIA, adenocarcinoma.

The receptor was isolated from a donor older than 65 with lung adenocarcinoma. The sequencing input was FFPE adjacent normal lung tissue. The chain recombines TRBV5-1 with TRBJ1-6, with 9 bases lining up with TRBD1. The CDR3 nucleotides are TGCGCCAGCAAAACGGGACAGGGCGATTCACCCCTCCACTTT. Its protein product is CASKTGQGDSPLHF.